A single sample is the source of the 19 T cell receptor beta chains below, sequenced in a study of T cells after yellow fever vaccination. Via MiXCR, TCRdb re-called the 5' RACE reads, giving one row per CDR3 protein. The repertoire holds 250,000 or so distinct CDR3 sequences, over 6.5% seen once, with more than 1% in the top ten. Sequenced here: CD4+ T cells sorted from PBMCs, sampled on the day of the yellow fever booster vaccination. The receptors were sampled from a man aged 25-45 years who received the YFV17D yellow fever vaccine.

This clonotype was observed a handful of times. The chain recombines TRBV12-3 or TRBV12-4 with TRBJ1-5, with no clear D. This CDR3 region has 13 residues. Trimming pared 7 bases from V and 8 bases from J, leaving 15 bases between. CDR3 bases: TGTGCCAGCACCTTGGGCCCGGTTGAGCCCCAGCATTTT. Its translation: CASTLGPVEPQHF.

In this sample, this clonotype turned up a few times. This chain joins TRBV12-3 or TRBV12-4 and TRBJ2-1, with 12 bases fitting TRBD2. J was trimmed by 3 bases and V by 5 bases; bases with no gene match: 2. CDR3 length equals 15 residues. CDR3: CASSKTSGSYNEQFF. The CDR3 region has the DNA TGTGCCAGCAGTAAGACTAGCGGGAGCTACAATGAGCAGTTCTTC.

The chain employs TRBV18 and TRBJ2-7; 9 bases agree with TRBD2. V gave up 6 bases and J gave up 4 bases; unmatched junction bases: 7. Germline CDR1 KGHSH, CDR2 LQKENI. CDR3 length: 14 amino acids. CDR3 amino acids: CASSPGTSFYEQYF. CDR3 coding DNA: TGTGCCAGCTCGCCCGGGACTAGCTTTTACGAGCAGTACTTC.

This clonotype was detected many times. The V call is TRBV28, the J call TRBJ2-1, with 12 nucleotides matching TRBD2. Unmatched junction bases numbered 3, after V lost 0 bases and J lost 9 bases. The germline V gene encodes CDR1 MDHEN and CDR2 SYDVKM. The length of the CDR3 is 15 residues. The CDR3 DNA sequence: TGTGCCAGCAGTTTATGGCTAGCGGGAGGGGGTGAGCAGTTCTTC. As protein: CASSLWLAGGGEQFF.

This clonotype was found many times. The chain uses TRBV6-2 or TRBV6-3 and TRBJ2-1, with D uncertain. The germline gives CDR1 MNHEY, CDR2 SVGEGT. The V gene lost 1 base and the J gene lost 3 bases, with 13 bases spanning the gap. This CDR3 is built from 16 residues. CDR3 region: CASSYLGPIDYNEQFF. The CDR3 nucleotides read TGTGCCAGCAGTTACTTAGGACCAATTGACTACAATGAGCAGTTCTTC.

The chain links TRBV5-1 to TRBJ2-1; 7 nucleotides match TRBD1. The CDR3 contains 15 residues. V was clipped by 1 base and J by 6 bases; unmatched bases: 7. Germline values: CDR1 SGHRS, CDR2 YFSETQ. The chain's CDR3 is CASSLRGGVFNEQFF. CDR3 bases: TGCGCCAGCAGCTTGCGAGGGGGCGTCTTCAATGAGCAGTTCTTC.

This clonotype was counted only a few times. V is TRBV20-1 and J is TRBJ2-1, with TRBD2 matching 10 bases. CDR3 length: 17 residues. After removal of 6 bases from V and 0 bases from J, the junction contained 11 bases not matched to a gene. Germline assignment: CDR1 DFQATT and CDR2 SNEGSKA (reference sequence). This chain's CDR3 is CSAAGTSALSSYNEQFF. The CDR3 DNA reads TGCAGTGCCGCCGGGACTAGCGCCTTATCCTCCTACAATGAGCAGTTCTTC.

This clonotype has a handful of counts. The chain is built from TRBV20-1 and TRBJ2-2; 8 positions agree with TRBD1. CDR3 length: 14 amino acids. From germline, CDR1 is DFQATT and CDR2 SNEGSKA (reference sequence). V lost 2 bases and J lost 5; bases outside the gene matches: 4. CDR3 coding DNA: TGCAGTGCTAGAAATAGACAGGGGACCGGGGAGCTGTTTTTT. Its protein product is CSARNRQGTGELFF.

This clonotype was recorded many times. This rearrangement joins TRBV3-1 to TRBJ2-3; perhaps D is TRBD1 or TRBD2 (6 bases each). The V end was cut by 2 bases, the J end by 3 bases, with 15 bases between. Germline V CDR1 and CDR2: LGHDT, YNNKEL (reference sequence). The CDR3 contains 16 residues. CDR3 region: CASSQQGTLLTDTQYF. The CDR3 nucleotides read TGTGCCAGCAGCCAACAGGGGACTCTCCTTACAGATACGCAGTATTTT.

This clonotype appeared many times. The chain is built from TRBV15 and TRBJ2-7; D is unresolved. The ends were cut back, 0 bases at V and 3 bases at J, with 15 bases in the middle. The CDR3 has 16 amino acids. Germline V gene data show CDR1 as LNHNV and CDR2 as YYDKDF (reference sequence). CDR3 sequence reads: CATSREPPPSNYEQYF. CDR3 bases: TGTGCCACCAGCAGAGAGCCCCCCCCAAGCAACTACGAGCAGTACTTC.

The rearrangement uses TRBV27 and TRBJ2-5; 9 bases are shared with TRBD2. Trimming took 3 bases from V and 3 from J; bases not matched to a gene: 8. The CDR3 extends over 16 amino acids. Germline-derived CDR1 and CDR2 are MNHEY and SMNVEV (reference sequence). The CDR3 protein is CASSFVSLAGKETQYF. Here the CDR3 DNA reads TGTGCCAGCAGTTTTGTGTCTCTAGCGGGAAAAGAGACCCAGTACTTC.

In this sample, this clonotype turned up a few times. The chain is built from TRBV3-1 and TRBJ2-7, with D maybe TRBD1 (5 bases). Germline CDR1 reads LGHDT; CDR2 reads YNNKEL (reference sequence). V shed 4 bases and J shed 1 base, with 11 bases lying between them. This CDR3 spans 14 amino acids. CDR3 sequence: CASSRRGGSYEQYF. The CDR3 nucleotides are TGTGCCAGCAGCCGAAGGGGCGGATCCTACGAGCAGTACTTC.

This clonotype was seen ten or more times. The chain joins TRBV5-5 to TRBJ1-5; D may be TRBD1 (5 bases). V was trimmed by 0 bases and J by 2 bases, leaving 9 bases between them. Germline CDR1 reads SGHKS; CDR2 reads YYEKEE (reference sequence). The CDR3 length is 15 residues. This CDR3 reads CASSLGGTGNQPQHF. The CDR3 DNA follows: TGTGCCAGCAGCTTGGGGGGGACCGGCAATCAGCCCCAGCATTTT.

This clonotype was counted between two and nine times. J is TRBJ1-2 and V is TRBV19; the D is unclear. The CDR3 extends over 13 amino acids. The V gene lost 3 bases and the J gene lost 2 bases, with 7 bases spanning the gap. Germline assignment: CDR1 LNHDA and CDR2 SQIVND (reference sequence). The CDR3 spells CASSMTGNYGYTF. Here the CDR3 DNA reads TGTGCCAGTAGTATGACTGGAAACTATGGCTACACCTTC. Filled out from reference TRBV19 and TRBJ1-2, the complete variable domain reads DGGITQSPKYLFRKEGQNVTLSCEQNLNHDAMYWYRQDPGQGLRLIYYSQIVNDFQKGDIAEGYSVSREKKESFPLTVTSAQKNPTAFYLCASSMTGNYGYTFGSGTRLTVV.

This rearrangement joins TRBV7-8 to TRBJ2-5; the match to TRBD1 covers 10 bases. The ends lost 5 bases at V and 3 bases at J; junction bases unmatched: 6. Germline assignment: CDR1 SGHVS and CDR2 FQNEAQ. This CDR3 spans 15 amino acids. The CDR3 loop is CASSRDRGTKETQYF. The CDR3 bases are TGTGCCAGCAGCCGGGACAGGGGAACTAAAGAGACCCAGTACTTC.

This clonotype appeared a few times. The CDR3 nucleotides are TGTGCCAGCGCGGCGGCGGAGACCCAGTACTTC. Translation: CASAAAETQYF. The V and J genes are TRBV6-2 or TRBV6-3 and TRBJ2-5; D remains unclear. CDR3 length equals 11 residues. Germline loops: CDR1 MNHEY, CDR2 SVGEGT. Trimming took off 8 bases at V and 5 bases at J, with 9 bases between the two ends.

This clonotype occurred a few times. The genes are TRBV20-1 and TRBJ2-3, with D tentatively TRBD2 (6 bases). Deletions cut 0 bases from V and 2 bases from J, with 9 bases between. Germline loops: CDR1 DFQATT, CDR2 SNEGSKA (reference sequence). The CDR3 covers 14 residues. The CDR3 bases are TGCAGTGCTAGAGAAGGGACTGTCACAGATACGCAGTATTTT. Translation gives CSAREGTVTDTQYF.

This clonotype was counted at least ten times. V gene TRBV29-1 combines with J gene TRBJ2-1, with unresolved D. CDR1 is SQVTM, CDR2 ANQGSEA, per germline. V was shortened by 4 bases and J by 5 bases, with 6 bases between the two germline ends. The CDR3 is 11 amino acids. The CDR3 DNA sequence: TGCAGCGTTGTTCCCCACAATGAGCAGTTCTTC. It translates to CSVVPHNEQFF.

The table lists this clonotype with a few counts. This chain links TRBV7-9 with TRBJ2-7; D assignment may be TRBD1 or TRBD2 (6 bases each). The CDR3 runs 13 residues. Germline-derived CDR1 and CDR2 are SEHNR and FQNEAQ (reference sequence). V was pared by 7 bases and J by 1 base, with 11 bases between. Here the CDR3 reads CASNWGASYEQYF. CDR3 sequence (DNA): TGTGCCAGCAACTGGGGGGCTTCCTACGAGCAGTACTTC.